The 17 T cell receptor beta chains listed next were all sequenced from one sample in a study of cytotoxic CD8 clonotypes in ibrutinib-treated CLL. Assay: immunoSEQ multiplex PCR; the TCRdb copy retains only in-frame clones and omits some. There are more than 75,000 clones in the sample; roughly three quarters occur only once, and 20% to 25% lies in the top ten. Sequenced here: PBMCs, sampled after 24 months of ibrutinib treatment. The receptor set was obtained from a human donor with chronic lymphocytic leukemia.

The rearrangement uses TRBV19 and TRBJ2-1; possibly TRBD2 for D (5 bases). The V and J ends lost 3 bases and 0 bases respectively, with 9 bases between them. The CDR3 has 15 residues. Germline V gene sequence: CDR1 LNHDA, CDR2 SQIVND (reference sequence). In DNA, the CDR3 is TGTGCCAGTAGTATGGCGGGTGTCTCCTACAATGAGCAGTTCTTC. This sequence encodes CASSMAGVSYNEQFF.

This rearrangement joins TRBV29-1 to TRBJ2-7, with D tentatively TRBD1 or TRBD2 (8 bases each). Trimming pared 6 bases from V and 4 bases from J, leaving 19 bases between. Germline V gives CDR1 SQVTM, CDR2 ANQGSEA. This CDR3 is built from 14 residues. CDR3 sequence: CSVRGGQATYEQYF. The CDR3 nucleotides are TGCAGCGTACGGGGGGGACAGGCGACATACGAGCAGTACTTC.

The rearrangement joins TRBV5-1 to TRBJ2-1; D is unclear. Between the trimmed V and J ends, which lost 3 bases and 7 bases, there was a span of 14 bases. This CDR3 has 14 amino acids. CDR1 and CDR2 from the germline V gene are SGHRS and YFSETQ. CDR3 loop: CASSSARTRNEQFF. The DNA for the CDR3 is TGCGCCAGCAGCTCAGCCCGGACGCGGAATGAGCAGTTCTTC.

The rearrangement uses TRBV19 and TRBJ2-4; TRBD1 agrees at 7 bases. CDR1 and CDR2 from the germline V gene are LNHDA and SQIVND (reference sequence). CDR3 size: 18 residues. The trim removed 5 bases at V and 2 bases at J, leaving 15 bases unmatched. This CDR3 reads CASSPLRDRVGTKNIQYF. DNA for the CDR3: TGTGCCAGTAGTCCTCTTCGAGACAGGGTTGGAACCAAAAACATTCAGTACTTC.

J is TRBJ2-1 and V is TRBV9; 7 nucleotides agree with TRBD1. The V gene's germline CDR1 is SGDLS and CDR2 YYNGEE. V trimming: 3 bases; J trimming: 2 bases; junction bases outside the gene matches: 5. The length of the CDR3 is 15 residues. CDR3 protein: CASSAAGTAYNEQFF. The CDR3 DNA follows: TGTGCCAGCAGCGCGGCCGGGACAGCCTACAATGAGCAGTTCTTC.

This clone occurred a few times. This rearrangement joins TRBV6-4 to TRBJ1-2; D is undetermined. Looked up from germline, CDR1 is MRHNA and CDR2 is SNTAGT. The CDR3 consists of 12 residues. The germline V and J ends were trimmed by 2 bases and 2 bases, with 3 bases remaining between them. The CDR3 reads CASSDRNYGYTF. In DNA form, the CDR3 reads TGTGCCAGCAGTGACCGCAACTATGGCTACACCTTC.

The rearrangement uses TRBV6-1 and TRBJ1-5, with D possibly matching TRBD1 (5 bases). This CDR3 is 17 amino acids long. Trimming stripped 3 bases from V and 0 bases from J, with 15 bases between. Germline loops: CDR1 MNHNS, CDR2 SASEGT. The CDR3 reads CASSDGGRVLSNQPQHF. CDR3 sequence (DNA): TGTGCCAGCAGTGACGGGGGGAGGGTCCTTAGCAATCAGCCCCAGCATTTT.

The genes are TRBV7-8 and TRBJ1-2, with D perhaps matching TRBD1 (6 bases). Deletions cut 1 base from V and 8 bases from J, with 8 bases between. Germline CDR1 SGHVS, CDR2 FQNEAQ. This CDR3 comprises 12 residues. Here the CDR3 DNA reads TGTGCCAGCAGCTTAGGAGACAGGGGCTACACCTTC. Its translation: CASSLGDRGYTF.

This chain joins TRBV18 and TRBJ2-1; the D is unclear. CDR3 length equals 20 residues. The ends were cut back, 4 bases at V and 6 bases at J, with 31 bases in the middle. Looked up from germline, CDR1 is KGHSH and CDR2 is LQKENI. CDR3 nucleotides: TGTGCCAGCTCACAAGTCACCTACCTTTCGGGTTTACCACAAGTCAATGAGCAGTTCTTC. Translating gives CASSQVTYLSGLPQVNEQFF.

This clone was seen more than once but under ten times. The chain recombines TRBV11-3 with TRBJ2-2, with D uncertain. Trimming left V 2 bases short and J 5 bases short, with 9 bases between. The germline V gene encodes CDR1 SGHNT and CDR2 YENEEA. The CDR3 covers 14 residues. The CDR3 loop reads CASSLSKTTGELFF. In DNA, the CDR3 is TGTGCCAGCAGCTTATCGAAAACAACCGGGGAGCTGTTTTTT.

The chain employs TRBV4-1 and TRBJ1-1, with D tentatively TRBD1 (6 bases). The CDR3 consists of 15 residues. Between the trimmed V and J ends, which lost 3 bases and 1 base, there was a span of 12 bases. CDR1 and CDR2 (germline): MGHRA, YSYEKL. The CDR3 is CASSQPTGRNTEAFF. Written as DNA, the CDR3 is TGCGCCAGCAGCCAGCCTACAGGGAGGAACACTGAAGCTTTCTTT.

CDR3: CASSLSHGRTYEQYF. The DNA of the CDR3 is TGTGCCAGCAGCCTATCGCATGGACGAACCTACGAGCAGTACTTC. V gene TRBV7-3 combines with J gene TRBJ2-7; D call uncertain. The CDR3 is made up of 15 amino acids. V lost 5 bases and J 2 bases, leaving 16 bases between the germline ends. CDR1 and CDR2 from the germline V gene are SGHTA and FQGTGA.

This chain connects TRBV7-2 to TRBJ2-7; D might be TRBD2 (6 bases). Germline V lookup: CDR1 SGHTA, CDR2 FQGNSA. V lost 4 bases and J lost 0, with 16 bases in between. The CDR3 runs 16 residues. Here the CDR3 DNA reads TGTGCCAGCAGCTCCCGCGGAGGGAAGAGCTCCTACGAGCAGTACTTC. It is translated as CASSSRGGKSSYEQYF. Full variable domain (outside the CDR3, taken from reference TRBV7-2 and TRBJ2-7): GAGVSQSPSNKVTEKGKDVELRCDPISGHTALYWYRQSLGQGLEFLIYFQGNSAPDKSGLPSDRFSAERTGGSVSTLTIQRTQQEDSAVYLCASSSRGGKSSYEQYFGPGTRLTVT.

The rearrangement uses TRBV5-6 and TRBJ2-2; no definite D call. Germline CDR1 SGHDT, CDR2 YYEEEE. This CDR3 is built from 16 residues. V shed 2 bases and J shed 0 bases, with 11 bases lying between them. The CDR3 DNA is TGTGCCAGCAGCTTTTATGTCGGAACGAACACCGGGGAGCTGTTTTTT. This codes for CASSFYVGTNTGELFF.

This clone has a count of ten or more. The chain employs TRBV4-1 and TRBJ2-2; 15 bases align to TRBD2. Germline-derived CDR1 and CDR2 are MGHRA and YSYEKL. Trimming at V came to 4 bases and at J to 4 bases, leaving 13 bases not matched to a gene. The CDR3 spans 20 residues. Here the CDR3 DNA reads TGCGCCAGCAGCCTCCTGGGACTAGCGGGAGGACCAACCCCCACCGGGGAGCTGTTTTTT. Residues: CASSLLGLAGGPTPTGELFF.

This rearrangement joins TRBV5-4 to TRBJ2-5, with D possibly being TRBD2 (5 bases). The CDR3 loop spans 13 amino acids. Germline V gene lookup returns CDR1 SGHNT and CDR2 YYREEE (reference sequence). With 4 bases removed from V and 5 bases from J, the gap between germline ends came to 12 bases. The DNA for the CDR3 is TGTGCCAGCAGCGGGAGTCAAGGGGAGACCCAGTACTTC. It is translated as CASSGSQGETQYF.

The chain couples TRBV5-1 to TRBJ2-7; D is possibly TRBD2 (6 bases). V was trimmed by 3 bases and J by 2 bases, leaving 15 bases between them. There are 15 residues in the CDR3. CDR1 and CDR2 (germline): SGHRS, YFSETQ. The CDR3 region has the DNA TGCGCCAGCAGCTATGGTGGAGGGGAGGCCTACGAGCAGTACTTC. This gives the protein CASSYGGGEAYEQYF.